One sample yielded the 15 T cell receptor beta chains listed below, sequenced in a study of Ad26.COV2.S vaccination and SARS-CoV-2 variants. Treatment of the sample: approximately 18 received Ad26.COV2.S at low or high dose, single or two shots; about 5 received placebo; per-sample allocation not given. The samples were gathered on day 63 after the first injection of vaccine or placebo. Sequenced by immunoSEQ multiplex PCR; TCRdb stores in-frame clones only, minus some. The table has approximately 400,000 clones, about 85% seen once. The sample here was peripheral blood, taken in a trial of Ad26.COV2.S vaccine versus placebo. These receptors came from a person between 18 and 65 years old who received the Ad26.COV2.S COVID-19 vaccine or a placebo.

The V and J genes are TRBV2 and TRBJ1-6; D is unresolved. Trimming took off 5 bases at V and 10 bases at J, with 12 bases between the two ends. The CDR3 covers 13 residues. Germline-derived CDR1 and CDR2 are SNHLY and FYNNEI. This CDR3 is CASSRLGESPLHF. DNA of the CDR3: TGTGCCAGCAGTAGGCTTGGGGAATCACCCCTCCACTTT.

This chain links TRBV9 with TRBJ2-1, with no clear D. The germline V and J ends were trimmed by 2 bases and 5 bases, with 8 bases remaining between them. The CDR3 totals 13 residues. Germline V gene lookup returns CDR1 SGDLS and CDR2 YYNGEE. The CDR3 region has the DNA TGTGCCAGCAGCGTCATTCCCGACAATGAGCAGTTCTTC. Encoded protein: CASSVIPDNEQFF. Full variable domain (rest looked up from reference TRBV9 and TRBJ2-1): DSGVTQTPKHLITATGQRVTLRCSPRSGDLSVYWYQQSLDQGLQFLIQYYNGEERAKGNILERFSAQQFPDLHSELNLSSLELGDSALYFCASSVIPDNEQFFGPGTRLTVL.

The chain couples TRBV7-2 to TRBJ2-2; D may be TRBD1 or TRBD2 (5 bases each). V lost 7 bases and J 6 bases, leaving 21 bases between the germline ends. The V gene's germline CDR1 is SGHTA and CDR2 FQGNSA. CDR3 length: 16 residues. CDR3 region: CASTLGRGGVAGELFF. The CDR3 DNA sequence: TGTGCCAGCACCTTGGGACGGGGTGGCGTCGCCGGGGAGCTGTTTTTT.

The chain recombines TRBV2 with TRBJ2-5; no clear D gene. V dropped 3 bases and J dropped 13 bases, with 9 bases sitting between them. CDR1 is SNHLY, CDR2 FYNNEI, per germline. There are 10 residues in the CDR3. The CDR3 spells CASSEVATYF. DNA of the CDR3: TGTGCCAGCAGTGAGGTTGCCACGTACTTC.

This sequence joins TRBV11-2 and TRBJ1-1; no firm D call. Deletions cut 3 bases from V and 6 bases from J, with 11 bases between. The germline gives CDR1 SGHAT, CDR2 FQNNGV. This CDR3 comprises 13 residues. The CDR3 bases are TGTGCCAGCAGCTTCCACGGGAGGGCTGAAGCTTTCTTT. Its translation: CASSFHGRAEAFF.

The chain couples TRBV10-2 to TRBJ2-1; 7 bases match TRBD2. V trimming: 1 base; J trimming: 1 base; junction bases outside the gene matches: 1. CDR3 length: 15 amino acids. Germline values: CDR1 WSHSY, CDR2 SAAADI. The CDR3 DNA sequence: TGCGCCAGCAGTGAGTGGCGGGGGTCCTACAATGAGCAGTTCTTC. Protein product: CASSEWRGSYNEQFF.

The J gene is TRBJ2-1, the V gene TRBV6-1; no clear D. V lost 3 bases and J lost 0, with 12 bases in between. The CDR3 is 16 amino acids. Germline V CDR1 and CDR2: MNHNS, SASEGT. The CDR3 nucleotides are TGTGCCAGCAGTGATTTTGGACGGCTCTCCTACAATGAGCAGTTCTTC. This sequence encodes CASSDFGRLSYNEQFF.

This clone was seen once. The V gene is TRBV4-3, the J gene TRBJ2-3, with 14 bases matching TRBD2. The CDR3 runs 19 residues. Germline CDR1 is LGHNA and CDR2 is YSLEER. The V and J ends lost 4 bases and 2 bases, in that order; junction bases with no gene match: 11. Here the CDR3 reads CASSPSPTSGGVVTDTQYF. The CDR3 nucleotides are TGCGCCAGCAGCCCGTCCCCGACTAGCGGGGGGGTTGTCACAGATACGCAGTATTTT.

The rearrangement joins TRBV5-6 to TRBJ1-4, with 9 bases matching TRBD1. The germline CDR1 and CDR2 sequences are SGHDT and YYEEEE. Germline trimming cut 3 bases from V and 8 bases from J; bases unmatched to any gene: 20. This CDR3 contains 19 residues. Here the CDR3 DNA reads TGTGCCAGCAGCTCCAGTCGGGACAGGGCCATTGAGGGGGGCGAAAAACTGTTTTTT. Amino acid sequence: CASSSSRDRAIEGGEKLFF.

To note about this clone: At one of its ends the junction is not consistent with the germline gene, which may arise from a read error. The CDR3 DNA is TGTGCCAGCAGTTTTGGGGGTTATCCCTCACTCCTCCACTTT. It codes for CASSFGGYPSLLHF. J is TRBJ1-6 and V is TRBV27; possibly TRBD1 for D (5 bases). Germline CDR1 reads MNHEY; CDR2 reads SMNVEV (reference sequence). This CDR3 spans 14 amino acids.

This chain connects TRBV6-4 to TRBJ2-1; the match to TRBD2 covers 14 bases. The CDR3 extends over 15 amino acids. V was clipped by 4 bases and J by 6 bases; unmatched bases: 2. Per the germline V gene, CDR1 is MRHNA and CDR2 is SNTAGT. The CDR3: CASSAGTSGSNEQFF. The CDR3 DNA reads TGTGCCAGCAGTGCGGGGACTAGCGGGAGCAATGAGCAGTTCTTC.

The rearrangement uses TRBV6-2 or TRBV6-3 and TRBJ2-7, with a weak D call TRBD1 (5 bases). CDR3 length: 14 amino acids. Germline V gene lookup returns CDR1 MNHEY and CDR2 SVGEGT. Trimming shortened V by 2 bases and J by 6 bases, and 14 bases separated the two germline ends. The CDR3 bases are TGTGCCAGCAGTTACGCAAACTACAGGTTCGAGCAGTACTTC. Protein sequence: CASSYANYRFEQYF.

V gene TRBV19 combines with J gene TRBJ2-7; the match to TRBD2 covers 13 bases. The CDR3 totals 19 residues. Germline assignment: CDR1 LNHDA and CDR2 SQIVND (reference sequence). The V segment lost 5 bases and the J segment 2 bases; nucleotides outside the gene matches: 15. CDR3: CASSVPRTSGRLETYEQYF. DNA of the CDR3: TGTGCCAGTAGTGTACCAAGGACTAGCGGGAGATTAGAAACCTACGAGCAGTACTTC.

This clone was recorded only once. The gene calls are TRBV6-4 and TRBJ2-1; 10 bases match TRBD2. The CDR3 spans 15 residues. Germline CDR1 is MRHNA and CDR2 is SNTAGT. The trim removed 6 bases at V and 7 bases at J, leaving 9 bases unmatched. CDR3 sequence (DNA): TGTGCCAGCAGCGTAGCGGGGGGTACGATGAATGAGCAGTTCTTC. Amino acid sequence: CASSVAGGTMNEQFF.

The V gene is TRBV5-1, the J gene TRBJ2-3; D uncertain. Germline CDR1 SGHRS, CDR2 YFSETQ. V lost 4 bases and J 4 bases, leaving 13 bases between the germline ends. The length of the CDR3 is 14 residues. The CDR3 nucleotides are TGCGCCAGCAGCCCCGTCGCCAAATCAGATACGCAGTATTTT. Translated: CASSPVAKSDTQYF.